This T cell receptor beta chain was sequenced during a study of blood T cells in healthy people across ages. Study-level results: Diversity figures derived from one million T cells were judged to underestimate the true value.

In its sample, this clonotype was seen many times. Its antigen is unknown. Those donating, healthy Caucasian individuals from Russia, were aged roughly 6 to 90. PCR was performed a second time for roughly 7 to 12 cycles using a sample-barcoded 5' primer and a J-beta primer mix. TCRdb fed the 5' RACE reads into MiXCR, producing one record per CDR3 protein. The sample records 500,000 to 650,000 distinct CDR3 sequences, approximately 26% being singletons. CDR3 size: 14 residues. Germline CDR1 reads LGHNA; CDR2 reads YSLEER. The trim removed 5 bases at V and 10 bases at J, leaving 7 bases unmatched. These data also featured in a second study, about T cells of mothers and their children. Turning to that study: Barcodes for each sample and 2-4 random nucleotides were added by the M1S primer used in the second PCR.

Sequenced input: blood. The sequence was obtained from a boy younger than 10 in good health. The rearrangement joins TRBV4-3 to TRBJ1-6; 8 bases are shared with TRBD1. CDR3 region: CASSLDRGTSPLHF. CDR3 bases: TGCGCCAGCAGCTTAGACAGGGGTACCTCACCCCTCCACTTT.